Following are 6 T cell receptor beta chains from one sample sequenced in a study of esophageal squamous cell carcinoma under preoperative chemotherapy. A single record per CDR3 protein comes from TCRdb applying MiXCR to the PCR reads. The sample includes fewer than 15,000 distinct CDR3 sequences, 54% of them seen just once. As for time point: before preoperative PTX-NDP chemotherapy. Sampling was carried out from a patient given preoperative chemotherapy. The source is a human donor with esophageal squamous cell carcinoma. The donor label of this sample is uncertain.

The chain combines TRBV7-6 with TRBJ2-1; tentatively, D is TRBD1 (6 bases). Per germline, CDR1 SGHVS and CDR2 FNYEAQ. Trimming left V 4 bases short and J 9 bases short, with 13 bases between. The CDR3 is made up of 13 amino acids. CDR3 residues: CASSSLTGSEQFF. The CDR3 DNA is TGTGCCAGCAGCTCCCTCACAGGGAGTGAGCAGTTCTTC.

The table lists this clonotype with a few counts. The germline gene is not matched at one end of the junction; a read error may be the cause. The chain has TRBV6-1 and TRBJ2-4; the D gene is possibly TRBD1 (5 bases). Per the germline V gene, CDR1 is MNHNS and CDR2 is SASEGT. CDR3 length: 16 residues. CDR3 sequence: CASSELGRRAKNTQYF. The CDR3 DNA reads TGTGCCAGCAGTGAATTGGGGCGGAGAGCCAAAAACACTCAGTACTTC.

Comments on this clonotype: At one of its ends the junction is not consistent with the germline gene, which may arise from a read error. This rearrangement joins TRBV10-3 to TRBJ2-2; 7 bases are shared with TRBD1. There are 15 residues in the CDR3. Germline assignment: CDR1 ENHRY and CDR2 SYGVKD. The CDR3 loop reads CALGLGQVNTGALYF. CDR3 DNA sequence: TGTGCCCTCGGCCTCGGACAGGTGAACACCGGGGCGCTGTATTTT.

The chain employs TRBV6-5 and TRBJ2-3, with 8 bases lining up with TRBD2. V was clipped by 4 bases and J by 5 bases; unmatched bases: 8. This CDR3 is 15 amino acids long. The germline gives CDR1 MNHEY, CDR2 SVGAGI. CDR3 sequence: CASSSGGGTKDTQYF. The CDR3 DNA reads as TGTGCCAGCAGTTCCGGGGGGGGGACGAAAGATACGCAGTATTTT.

In this sample, this clonotype turned up a few times. The chain uses TRBV6-5 and TRBJ2-2; 14 positions agree with TRBD2. This CDR3 spans 18 amino acids. Germline CDR1 is MNHEY and CDR2 is SVGAGI. Trimming at V came to 2 bases and at J to 8 bases, leaving 10 bases not matched to a gene. Written as DNA, the CDR3 is TGTGCCAGCAGTTACAGGCTGACTAGCGGGAGGGCCTGGGGGGAGCTGTTTTTT. This gives the protein CASSYRLTSGRAWGELFF.

This clonotype was counted a few times. The V gene is TRBV6-1, the J gene TRBJ2-2; tentative D call: TRBD1 (6 bases). From germline, CDR1 is MNHNS and CDR2 SASEGT. The CDR3 spans 15 residues. Trimming cost V 7 bases and J 4 bases, with 16 bases left between them. The CDR3 coding sequence is TGTGCCAGCAATCCACAGGGTGGAAGCACCGGGGAGCTGTTTTTT. It is translated as CASNPQGGSTGELFF.